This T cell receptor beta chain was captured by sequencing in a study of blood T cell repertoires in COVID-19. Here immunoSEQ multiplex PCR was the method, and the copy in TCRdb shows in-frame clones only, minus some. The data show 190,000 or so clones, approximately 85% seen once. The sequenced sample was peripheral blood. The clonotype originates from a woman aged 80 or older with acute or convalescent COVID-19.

The CDR3 loop reads CASSLAGAVQETQYF. Here the CDR3 DNA reads TGTGCCAGCAGCTTAGCGGGAGCGGTCCAAGAGACCCAGTACTTC. The chain joins TRBV5-6 to TRBJ2-5, with 8 bases lining up with TRBD2. Germline V gene data show CDR1 as SGHDT and CDR2 as YYEEEE. The CDR3 length is 15 residues. Trimming removed 2 bases from V and 1 base from J; junction bases left unmatched: 4.